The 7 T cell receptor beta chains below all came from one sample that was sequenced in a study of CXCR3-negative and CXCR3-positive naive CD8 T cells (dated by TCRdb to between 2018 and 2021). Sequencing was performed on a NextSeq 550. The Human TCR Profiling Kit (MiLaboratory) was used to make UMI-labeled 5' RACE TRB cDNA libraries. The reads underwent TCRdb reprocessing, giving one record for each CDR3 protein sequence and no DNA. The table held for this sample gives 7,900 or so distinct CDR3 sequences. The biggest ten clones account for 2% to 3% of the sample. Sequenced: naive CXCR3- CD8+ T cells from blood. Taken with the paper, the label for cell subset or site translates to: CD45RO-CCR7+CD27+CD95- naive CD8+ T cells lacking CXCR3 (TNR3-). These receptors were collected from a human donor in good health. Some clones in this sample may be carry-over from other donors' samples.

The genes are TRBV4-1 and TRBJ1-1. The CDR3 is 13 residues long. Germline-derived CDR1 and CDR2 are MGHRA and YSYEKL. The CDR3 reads CASGKGVNTEAFF.

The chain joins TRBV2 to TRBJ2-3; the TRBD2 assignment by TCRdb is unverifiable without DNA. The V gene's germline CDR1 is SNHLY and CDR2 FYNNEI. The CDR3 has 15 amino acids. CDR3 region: CASSSSGGRTDTQYF.

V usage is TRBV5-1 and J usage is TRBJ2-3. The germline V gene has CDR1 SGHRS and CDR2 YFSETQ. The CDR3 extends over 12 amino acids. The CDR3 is CASRYYTDTQYF.

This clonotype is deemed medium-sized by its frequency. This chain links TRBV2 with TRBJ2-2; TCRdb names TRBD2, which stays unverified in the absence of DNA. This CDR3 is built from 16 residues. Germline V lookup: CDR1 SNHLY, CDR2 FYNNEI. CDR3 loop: CPPARTPAPPAGELFF.

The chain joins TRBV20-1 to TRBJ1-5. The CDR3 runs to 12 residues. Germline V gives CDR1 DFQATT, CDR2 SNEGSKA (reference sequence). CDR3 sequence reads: CSARTTRRAQHF.

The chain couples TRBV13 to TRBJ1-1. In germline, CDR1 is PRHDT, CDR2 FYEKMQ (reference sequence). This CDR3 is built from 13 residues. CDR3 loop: CASSLGRNREAFF.

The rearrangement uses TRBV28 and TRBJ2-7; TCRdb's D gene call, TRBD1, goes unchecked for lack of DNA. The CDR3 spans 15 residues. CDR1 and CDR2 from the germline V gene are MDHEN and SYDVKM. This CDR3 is CASSLLKTGSYEQYF.